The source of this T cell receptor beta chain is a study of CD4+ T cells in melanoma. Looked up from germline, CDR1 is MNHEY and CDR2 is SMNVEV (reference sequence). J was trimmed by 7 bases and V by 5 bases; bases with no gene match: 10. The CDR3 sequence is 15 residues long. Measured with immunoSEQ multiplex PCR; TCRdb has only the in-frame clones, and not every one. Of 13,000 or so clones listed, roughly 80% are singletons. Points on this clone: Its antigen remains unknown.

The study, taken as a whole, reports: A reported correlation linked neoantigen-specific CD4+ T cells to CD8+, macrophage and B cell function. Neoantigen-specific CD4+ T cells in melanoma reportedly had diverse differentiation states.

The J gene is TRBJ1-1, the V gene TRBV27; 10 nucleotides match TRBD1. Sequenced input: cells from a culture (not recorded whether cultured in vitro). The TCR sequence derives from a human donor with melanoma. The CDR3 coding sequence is TGTGCCAGCAGTACCTACGGGACAGGGGAGAATGAAGCTTTCTTT. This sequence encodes CASSTYGTGENEAFF.